Listed here are 17 T cell receptor beta chains from one sample, sequenced in a study of Ad26.COV2.S vaccination and SARS-CoV-2 variants. Profiling relied on immunoSEQ multiplex PCR, and the TCRdb table lists in-frame clones only, not all of them. The sample gives a few hundred thousand clones, roughly 90% of which show up once; around 3.6% is in the top ten. Treatment of the sample: some 20 received Ad26.COV2.S at low or high dose, single or two shots; 5 received placebo; per-sample allocation not given. Samples came from day 63 after the first vaccine or placebo injection. Sequencing was performed on peripheral blood, taken in a trial of Ad26.COV2.S vaccine versus placebo. These receptors were obtained from a person aged 18 to 59 who received the Ad26.COV2.S COVID-19 vaccine or a placebo.

The chain combines TRBV4-1 with TRBJ2-3; D ambiguous. The CDR3 extends over 16 amino acids. V gave up 0 bases and J gave up 1 base, with 11 bases separating them. The germline gives CDR1 MGHRA, CDR2 YSYEKL. The CDR3 is CASSQDDDPGTDTQYF. CDR3 nucleotide sequence: TGCGCCAGCAGCCAAGATGATGACCCGGGCACAGATACGCAGTATTTT.

This chain links TRBV4-2 with TRBJ2-1; D possibly corresponds to TRBD2 (6 bases). The CDR3 is 13 residues long. Germline lookup yields CDR1 LGHNA and CDR2 YNFKEQ. V dropped 1 base and J dropped 5 bases, with 6 bases sitting between them. The CDR3 spells CASSQGTNNEQFF. CDR3 in DNA: TGTGCCAGCAGCCAAGGGACTAACAATGAGCAGTTCTTC.

V gene TRBV11-2 combines with J gene TRBJ2-3; 7 bases match TRBD1. The CDR3 covers 15 residues. V gave up 6 bases and J gave up 1 base; unmatched junction bases: 7. CDR1 is SGHAT, CDR2 FQNNGV, per germline. The CDR3 region is CASRYTGTGTDTQYF. CDR3 in DNA: TGTGCCAGCAGGTACACCGGGACAGGCACAGATACGCAGTATTTT.

The rearrangement uses TRBV19 and TRBJ2-1, with D perhaps TRBD1 (6 bases). Germline loops: CDR1 LNHDA, CDR2 SQIVND (reference sequence). Trimming pared 4 bases from V and 7 bases from J, leaving 17 bases between. The CDR3 runs to 15 residues. The CDR3 is CASSTTGNLVNEQFF. CDR3 DNA sequence: TGTGCCAGTAGTACCACAGGGAACCTAGTGAATGAGCAGTTCTTC.

This clone was seen a single time. J is TRBJ2-3 and V is TRBV7-2; 8 positions match TRBD2. The CDR3 is made up of 16 amino acids. Germline V gene lookup returns CDR1 SGHTA and CDR2 FQGNSA. Trimming cost V 3 bases and J 0 bases; bases outside gene matches: 5. DNA of the CDR3: TGTGCCAGCAGCTTCCGGGGGGGCCTGAGCACAGATACGCAGTATTTT. Translated: CASSFRGGLSTDTQYF.

This clone has a single count. The V and J genes are TRBV25-1 and TRBJ2-7; TRBD1 or TRBD2 may be the D gene (5 bases each). Trimming left V 3 bases short and J 8 bases short, with 20 bases between. From germline, CDR1 is MGHDK and CDR2 SYGVNS. The CDR3 spans 15 residues. The CDR3 spells CASSEYTGTGGQQYF. CDR3 nucleotide sequence: TGTGCCAGCAGTGAGTACACCGGGACGGGCGGACAGCAGTACTTC.

The chain recombines TRBV30 with TRBJ1-1; the D gene is possibly TRBD1 (5 bases). Germline CDR1 is GTSNPN and CDR2 is SVGIG (reference sequence). V lost 3 bases to trimming and J lost 1 base, with 15 bases between them. The CDR3 is 15 amino acids. This CDR3 is CAWSPPAQGNTEAFF. DNA for the CDR3: TGTGCCTGGAGCCCCCCCGCTCAGGGGAACACTGAAGCTTTCTTT.

Concerning this clone: Other DNA sequences in this sample translate to the same CDR3. The chain joins TRBV5-1 to TRBJ1-5; 10 bases match TRBD1. CDR1 and CDR2 from the germline V gene are SGHRS and YFSETQ. CDR3 length equals 14 residues. V shed 4 bases and J 5 bases; nucleotides not matched to a gene: 3. CDR3 bases: TGCGCCAGCAGCCTCGGACAGGGGGATCAGCCCCAGCATTTT. Its translation: CASSLGQGDQPQHF.

The V gene is TRBV9, the J gene TRBJ1-3, with 9 bases lining up with TRBD1. V lost 4 bases and J lost 8; bases outside the gene matches: 10. Germline CDR1 reads SGDLS; CDR2 reads YYNGEE. CDR3 length: 15 amino acids. The CDR3 DNA follows: TGTGCCAGCAGCCCTAGAGGGGACAGGGTAGACACCATATATTTT. It specifies CASSPRGDRVDTIYF.

This chain joins TRBV7-6 and TRBJ2-3; TRBD2 is a possible D gene (7 bases). The CDR3 is 15 amino acids. V was cut by 4 bases and J by 1 base, with 12 bases left in between. Per the germline V gene, CDR1 is SGHVS and CDR2 is FNYEAQ. The CDR3 DNA sequence: TGTGCCAGCAGCTCGGGCGGGGGCCGCACAGATACGCAGTATTTT. Its translation: CASSSGGGRTDTQYF.

This clone came up once. V gene TRBV6-6 combines with J gene TRBJ2-7, with 8 bases lining up with TRBD1. V shed 10 bases, J shed 2 bases, and the junction held 4 bases outside the gene matches. From germline, CDR1 is MNHNY and CDR2 SVGAGI (reference sequence). The CDR3 has 12 amino acids. This chain's CDR3 is CATTTGAYEQYF. Written as DNA, the CDR3 is TGTGCCACTACGACAGGGGCCTACGAGCAGTACTTC.

V and J are TRBV2 and TRBJ2-7; 7 bases match TRBD1. J lost 2 bases, V lost 4 bases, and 5 bases had no gene match. The CDR3 loop spans 14 amino acids. CDR1 and CDR2 from the germline V gene are SNHLY and FYNNEI. CDR3 sequence (DNA): TGTGCCAGCAGTGGTTTCCAGGGGGCCTACGAGCAGTACTTC. Amino acids: CASSGFQGAYEQYF.

The V and J genes are TRBV7-2 and TRBJ2-1; TRBD2 aligns across 12 bases. The CDR3 contains 15 residues. Germline CDR1 SGHTA, CDR2 FQGNSA. After removal of 5 bases from V and 7 bases from J, the junction contained 6 bases not matched to a gene. The CDR3 nucleotides read TGTGCCAGCAGCCCCCTAGCGGGGGGGCTGAATGAGCAGTTCTTC. Translation: CASSPLAGGLNEQFF.

The chain recombines TRBV7-9 with TRBJ1-1; 7 bases agree with TRBD1. The CDR3 totals 14 residues. J lost 10 bases, V lost 5 bases, and 13 bases had no gene match. Germline-derived CDR1 and CDR2 are SEHNR and FQNEAQ (reference sequence). In nucleotides, the CDR3 is TGTGCCAGCAGCCTAACCGGGACAGTGGGCGTAGCTTTCTTT. It codes for CASSLTGTVGVAFF.

This chain links TRBV28 with TRBJ2-5, with no clear D. V was cut by 3 bases and J by 0 bases, with 11 bases left in between. The CDR3 loop spans 15 amino acids. Per germline, CDR1 MDHEN and CDR2 SYDVKM. CDR3 loop: CASSFGVEDQETQYF. The CDR3 DNA reads as TGTGCCAGCAGTTTTGGGGTAGAGGACCAAGAGACCCAGTACTTC.

The gene calls are TRBV4-2 and TRBJ2-4, with 8 bases identical to TRBD2. Germline CDR1 LGHNA, CDR2 YNFKEQ. V was pared by 4 bases and J by 4 bases, with 6 bases of the junction left unmatched. The CDR3 is 15 amino acids. CDR3 region: CASSPSGGLKNIQYF. In DNA form, the CDR3 reads TGTGCCAGCAGCCCCTCGGGGGGGCTAAAAAACATTCAGTACTTC.

The CDR3 here is CASSQRVETQYF. DNA of the CDR3: TGTGCCAGCTCACAAAGGGTGGAGACCCAGTACTTC. The chain recombines TRBV18 with TRBJ2-5; no reliable D call. Germline CDR1 KGHSH, CDR2 LQKENI. V was cut by 4 bases and J by 5 bases, with 8 bases left in between. There are 12 residues in the CDR3. Full variable domain (missing parts from reference TRBV18 and TRBJ2-5): NAGVMQNPRHLVRRRGQEARLRCSPMKGHSHVYWYRQLPEEGLKFMVYLQKENIIDESGMPKERFSAEFPKEGPSILRIQQVVRGDSAAYFCASSQRVETQYFGPGTRLLVL.